Reported below is one T cell receptor beta chain. The data originate from a study of blood T cell repertoires in COVID-19. Study details: Specimens from acute and convalescent COVID-19 originated in the United States, Italy and Spain. PBMCs, B-cell-depleted T cells, or T cells provided the cDNA or gDNA that made up the material.

Looked up from germline, CDR1 is LNHNV and CDR2 is YYDKDF (reference sequence). Trimming pared 3 bases from V and 0 bases from J, leaving 8 bases between. This CDR3 comprises 14 residues. Per the original data handling: Estimates of nucleated cell counts were drawn from the amplification of reference gene primers. Generated by immunoSEQ multiplex PCR, the TCRdb table keeps only in-frame clones and is missing some. The V and J calls and the clone size are those of that table, but D and trimming were determined from the DNA. The repertoire holds over 85,000 clones, with 82% as singletons. The TCR comes from a woman aged 55-70 years with acute or convalescent COVID-19. Sequenced input: peripheral blood. The rearrangement joins TRBV15 to TRBJ1-2; the D gene is possibly TRBD1 (6 bases). The CDR3 coding sequence is TGTGCCACCAGCAGGGACAGAGCTAACTATGGCTACACCTTC. Its protein product is CATSRDRANYGYTF.